The 30 T cell receptor beta chains given below trace back to one sample, sequenced in a study of technical replicates of blood from a handful of donors. Sequenced by immunoSEQ multiplex PCR; TCRdb stores in-frame clones only, minus some. The table records tens of thousands of clones, 93% of them present only once. Sample: PBMCs. The receptor source for this set is a human donor in good health. Some clones in this sample may be carry-over from other donors' samples.

V is TRBV11-1 and J is TRBJ2-1, with TRBD2 matching 8 bases. Germline loops: CDR1 SGHAT, CDR2 FQDESV (reference sequence). With 3 bases clipped from V and 6 bases from J, the junction kept 4 bases outside the gene matches. CDR3 size: 14 residues. The CDR3 DNA is TGTGCCAGCAGCTTCCGGGAGGGCCTCAATGAGCAGTTCTTC. Encoded protein: CASSFREGLNEQFF.

In the case of this clone: Other DNA sequences in this specimen translate into the identical CDR3. The CDR3 sequence is CASSDGQGADTQYF. The CDR3 bases are TGTGCCAGCAGTGACGGACAGGGGGCAGATACGCAGTATTTT. The gene calls are TRBV6-4 and TRBJ2-3, with 10 nucleotides matching TRBD1. The CDR3 has 14 residues. The V gene's germline CDR1 is MRHNA and CDR2 SNTAGT. The ends lost 2 bases at V and 4 bases at J; junction bases unmatched: 0.

This rearrangement joins TRBV7-9 to TRBJ1-2, with TRBD1 as a possible D gene (5 bases). This CDR3 spans 14 amino acids. V lost 8 bases and J 7 bases, leaving 20 bases between the germline ends. From germline, CDR1 is SEHNR and CDR2 FQNEAQ (reference sequence). The CDR3 sequence is CASALGSTATGYTF. The CDR3 DNA is TGTGCCAGCGCCTTGGGATCGACAGCAACTGGCTACACCTTC.

The J gene is TRBJ2-7, the V gene TRBV7-9, with 7 bases aligning to TRBD1. The CDR3 extends over 15 amino acids. CDR1 SEHNR and CDR2 FQNEAQ come from the germline V gene (reference sequence). V lost 5 bases and J lost 7; bases outside the gene matches: 14. The CDR3 loop reads CASSTKTGPEGEQYF. The CDR3 nucleotides are TGTGCCAGCAGCACTAAGACAGGGCCCGAGGGGGAGCAGTACTTC. Drawing the rest from reference TRBV7-9 and TRBJ2-7, the complete variable domain is DTGVSQNPRHKITKRGQNVTFRCDPISEHNRLYWYRQTLGQGPEFLTYFQNEAQLEKSRLLSDRFSAERPKGSFSTLEIQRTEQGDSAMYLCASSTKTGPEGEQYFGPGTRLTVT.

There are a few counts of this clone. The V call is TRBV12-5, the J call TRBJ1-5; D gene ambiguous. Germline CDR1 and CDR2: LGHNT and FRNRAP. The germline V and J ends were trimmed by 5 bases and 2 bases, with 13 bases remaining between them. The CDR3 runs 15 residues. The CDR3 protein is CASGQTGVRNQPQHF. The CDR3 DNA follows: TGTGCTAGTGGTCAGACCGGAGTGCGCAATCAGCCCCAGCATTTT.

J is TRBJ2-1 and V is TRBV5-4; 8 bases line up with TRBD2. Germline loops: CDR1 SGHNT, CDR2 YYREEE (reference sequence). This CDR3 has 13 residues. The trim removed 4 bases at V and 8 bases at J, leaving 5 bases unmatched. In nucleotides, the CDR3 is TGTGCCAGCAGCATGAATAGCGGGGATGAGCAGTTCTTC. This gives the protein CASSMNSGDEQFF.

A word on this clone: The junction departs from the called germline gene at one end, perhaps through a read error. The chain combines TRBV15 with TRBJ2-6; 8 bases agree with TRBD1. This CDR3 spans 16 amino acids. CDR1 is LNHNV and CDR2 is YYDKDF in the germline V gene (reference sequence). The CDR3 sequence: CATSGDRGSGANVLTF. The DNA of the CDR3 is TGTGCCACCAGCGGAGACAGGGGATCAGGGGCCAACGTCCTGACTTTC.

Points on this clone: Additional DNA sequences in this sample encode the identical CDR3. J is TRBJ1-1 and V is TRBV5-1, with 7 bases fitting TRBD1. CDR1 and CDR2 (germline): SGHRS, YFSETQ. J was trimmed by 1 base and V by 0 bases; bases with no gene match: 6. This CDR3 is 16 amino acids long. This chain's CDR3 is CASSLGRGRGNTEAFF. The CDR3 DNA reads as TGCGCCAGCAGCTTGGGTAGGGGGCGTGGGAACACTGAAGCTTTCTTT.

The DNA of the CDR3 is TGTGCCAGCAGCTCCACAGGGTTCGCCGGGGAGCTGTTTTTT. Protein: CASSSTGFAGELFF. The genes are TRBV7-9 and TRBJ2-2, with a tentative D call TRBD1 (6 bases). V gave up 4 bases and J gave up 6 bases, with 12 bases separating them. The germline gives CDR1 SEHNR, CDR2 FQNEAQ (reference sequence). The CDR3 runs 14 residues.

The gene calls are TRBV5-5 and TRBJ2-2; no firm D call. The germline CDR1 and CDR2 sequences are SGHKS and YYEKEE (reference sequence). Trimming cost V 4 bases and J 6 bases, with 13 bases left between them. This CDR3 has 14 amino acids. The CDR3 DNA reads TGTGCCAGCAGCCGGGTGATGGTCGCCGGGGAGCTGTTTTTT. Amino acids: CASSRVMVAGELFF. Combining the CDR3 with reference TRBV5-5 and TRBJ2-2 gives the whole variable domain DAGVTQSPTHLIKTRGQQVTLRCSPISGHKSVSWYQQVLGQGPQFIFQYYEKEERGRGNFPDRFSARQFPNYSSELNVNALLLGDSALYLCASSRVMVAGELFFGEGSRLTVL.

The chain is built from TRBV15 and TRBJ2-3, with D perhaps matching TRBD1 (5 bases). Germline values: CDR1 LNHNV, CDR2 YYDKDF (reference sequence). The CDR3 consists of 14 residues. V lost 4 bases to trimming and J lost 7 bases, with 15 bases between them. CDR3 in DNA: TGTGCCACCAGCATCGGTGATGTGGGGCATACGCAGTATTTT. This gives the protein CATSIGDVGHTQYF. The whole variable domain, filled in from reference TRBV15 and TRBJ2-3, reads DAMVIQNPRYQVTQFGKPVTLSCSQTLNHNVMYWYQQKSSQAPKLLFHYYDKDFNNEADTPDNFQSRRPNTSFCFLDIRSPGLGDTAMYLCATSIGDVGHTQYFGPGTRLTVL.

CDR3 amino acids: CASSFLAGQAYEQYF. The CDR3 DNA sequence: TGTGCCAGCAGTTTCCTAGCGGGGCAAGCCTACGAGCAGTACTTC. The rearrangement joins TRBV27 to TRBJ2-7; 9 nucleotides align to TRBD2. V shed 3 bases and J 2 bases; nucleotides not matched to a gene: 5. Per the germline V gene, CDR1 is MNHEY and CDR2 is SMNVEV (reference sequence). The CDR3 consists of 15 residues.

The rearrangement joins TRBV30 to TRBJ1-1; the D is unclear. The V and J ends lost 1 base and 1 base respectively, with 10 bases between them. The germline CDR1 and CDR2 sequences are GTSNPN and SVGIG (reference sequence). The CDR3 is 14 residues long. CDR3 in amino acids: CAWSGAGRNTEAFF. The CDR3 region has the DNA TGTGCCTGGAGTGGGGCTGGGAGGAACACTGAAGCTTTCTTT.

This clone was detected once. V and J are TRBV13 and TRBJ2-4; 8 nucleotides match TRBD1. Germline-derived CDR1 and CDR2 are PRHDT and FYEKMQ (reference sequence). The CDR3 is 15 residues long. V was pared by 8 bases and J by 5 bases, with 11 bases of the junction left unmatched. The CDR3 region is CASHDRRGLENIQYF. CDR3 DNA: TGTGCCAGCCATGACCGCAGGGGGCTTGAAAACATTCAGTACTTC.

The chain links TRBV30 to TRBJ2-1, with 8 bases that match TRBD2. CDR3 size: 15 residues. V dropped 3 bases and J dropped 0; count of bases not matched to a gene: 4. Germline V gene lookup returns CDR1 GTSNPN and CDR2 SVGIG (reference sequence). Here the CDR3 DNA reads TGTGCCTGGAGGAGTAGCGGGATCTCCTACAATGAGCAGTTCTTC. Protein product: CAWRSSGISYNEQFF. The full variable domain, with the rest looked up from reference TRBV30 and TRBJ2-1, is SQTIHQWPATLVQPVGSPLSLECTVEGTSNPNLYWYRQAAGRGLQLLFYSVGIGQISSEVPQNLSASRPQDRQFILSSKKLLLSDSGFYLCAWRSSGISYNEQFFGPGTRLTVL.

The chain is built from TRBV7-2 and TRBJ1-5, with D possibly TRBD1 on 6 matching bases. This CDR3 is built from 14 residues. The germline V gene encodes CDR1 SGHTA and CDR2 FQGNSA. V was cut by 3 bases and J by 2 bases, with 8 bases left in between. CDR3 sequence (DNA): TGTGCCAGCAGCTTGGACAGAGGCAATCAGCCCCAGCATTTT. This codes for CASSLDRGNQPQHF.

The chain carries TRBV7-3 and TRBJ2-1; the D gene is possibly TRBD2 (6 bases). Germline lookup yields CDR1 SGHTA and CDR2 FQGTGA. This CDR3 has 15 amino acids. The V end was cut by 5 bases, the J end by 3 bases, with 14 bases between. This chain's CDR3 is CASSPGGVHYNEQFF. CDR3 nucleotide sequence: TGTGCCAGCAGCCCAGGCGGGGTGCACTACAATGAGCAGTTCTTC.

The V and J genes are TRBV14 and TRBJ1-5, with D tentatively TRBD1 (5 bases). The CDR3 is 13 residues long. Germline V gene data show CDR1 as SGHDN and CDR2 as FVKESK. V was cut by 0 bases and J by 9 bases, with 9 bases left in between. The CDR3 spells CASSQDLQGPQHF. CDR3 coding DNA: TGTGCCAGCAGCCAAGATCTTCAGGGGCCCCAGCATTTT.

The chain recombines TRBV25-1 with TRBJ2-3; D is undetermined. V lost 5 bases to trimming and J lost 4 bases, with 7 bases between them. The CDR3 is 12 amino acids. CDR1 and CDR2 (germline): MGHDK, SYGVNS. DNA for the CDR3: TGTGCCAGCAGTAGTCGAGCAGATACGCAGTATTTT. This translates into CASSSRADTQYF.

There are a few counts of this clone. The J gene is TRBJ1-4, the V gene TRBV7-9; no clear D. The CDR3 consists of 14 residues. From germline, CDR1 is SEHNR and CDR2 FQNEAQ (reference sequence). Trimming shortened V by 2 bases and J by 4 bases, and 8 bases separated the two germline ends. The CDR3 sequence: CASSLSEYNEKLFF. CDR3 nucleotide sequence: TGTGCCAGCAGCTTATCAGAATATAATGAAAAACTGTTTTTT.

The gene calls are TRBV7-2 and TRBJ2-3; D gene uncertain. V lost 3 bases, J lost 2 bases, and 3 bases lay in between. The CDR3 contains 12 residues. Germline V lookup: CDR1 SGHTA, CDR2 FQGNSA. Here the CDR3 DNA reads TGTGCCAGCAGCTTTTACACAGATACGCAGTATTTT. This encodes CASSFYTDTQYF.

This sequence joins TRBV28 and TRBJ1-1, with 7 bases identical to TRBD1. The J segment lost 0 bases and the V segment lost 7 bases, leaving 14 bases of the junction unmatched. In germline, CDR1 is MDHEN, CDR2 SYDVKM. CDR3 length: 17 residues. CDR3 sequence (DNA): TGTGCCAGCAAAGAACCGGGACAGATAACAATGAACACTGAAGCTTTCTTT. It translates to CASKEPGQITMNTEAFF. The whole variable domain, remainder taken from reference TRBV28 and TRBJ1-1, is DVKVTQSSRYLVKRTGEKVFLECVQDMDHENMFWYRQDPGLGLRLIYFSYDVKMKEKGDIPEGYSVSREKKERFSLILESASTNQTSMYLCASKEPGQITMNTEAFFGQGTRLTVV.

The V and J genes are TRBV2 and TRBJ2-1; D gene ambiguous. The length of the CDR3 is 12 residues. Trimming shortened V by 7 bases and J by 0 bases, and 4 bases separated the two germline ends. CDR1 and CDR2 from the germline V gene are SNHLY and FYNNEI. CDR3 region: CASTSSYNEQFF. In DNA, the CDR3 is TGTGCCAGCACGAGCTCCTACAATGAGCAGTTCTTC.

The J gene is TRBJ1-5, the V gene TRBV4-3; unclear D gene. The CDR3 length is 15 residues. Trimming removed 0 bases from V and 8 bases from J, with 14 bases in between. Germline CDR1 is LGHNA and CDR2 is YSLEER. The CDR3 DNA sequence: TGCGCCAGCAGCCAAGATTTCCGGGGATCTAAGCCCCAGCATTTT. Its protein is CASSQDFRGSKPQHF.

V usage is TRBV7-2 and J usage is TRBJ2-5; D ambiguous. The CDR3 loop spans 13 amino acids. In germline, CDR1 is SGHTA, CDR2 FQGNSA. Trimming removed 5 bases at V and 1 base at J, with 8 bases between. The CDR3 region is CASSRVGQETQYF. In DNA form, the CDR3 reads TGTGCCAGCAGCCGGGTGGGCCAAGAGACCCAGTACTTC. Combining the CDR3 with reference TRBV7-2 and TRBJ2-5 gives the whole variable domain GAGVSQSPSNKVTEKGKDVELRCDPISGHTALYWYRQSLGQGLEFLIYFQGNSAPDKSGLPSDRFSAERTGGSVSTLTIQRTQQEDSAVYLCASSRVGQETQYFGPGTRLLVL.

V is TRBV13 and J is TRBJ1-2, with 7 bases matching TRBD1. Germline V gene lookup returns CDR1 PRHDT and CDR2 FYEKMQ (reference sequence). The CDR3 is made up of 13 amino acids. V gave up 6 bases and J gave up 8 bases; unmatched junction bases: 9. CDR3 bases: TGTGCCAGCAGAAACACAGGGGATTGGGGCTACACCTTC. It encodes CASRNTGDWGYTF.

This chain uses TRBV6-1 with TRBJ2-7; TRBD2 is a possible D gene (6 bases). CDR1 is MNHNS, CDR2 SASEGT, per germline. The CDR3 has 15 residues. Between the trimmed V and J ends, which lost 2 bases and 0 bases, there was a span of 11 bases. The CDR3 sequence: CASSELGGNSYEQYF. The DNA of the CDR3 is TGTGCCAGCAGTGAACTAGGAGGGAACTCCTACGAGCAGTACTTC.

This chain joins TRBV4-2 and TRBJ1-1, with 7 nucleotides matching TRBD1. Germline V gene lookup returns CDR1 LGHNA and CDR2 YNFKEQ. CDR3 length: 14 amino acids. The junction had 5 bases not matched to a gene; V was cut back by 3 bases and J by 4 bases. This chain's CDR3 is CASSQGQLSTEAFF. The CDR3 DNA sequence: TGTGCCAGCAGCCAGGGACAGTTATCCACTGAAGCTTTCTTT.

This chain uses TRBV2 with TRBJ1-5; 9 bases are a match to TRBD1. The CDR3 consists of 15 residues. Germline V gene lookup returns CDR1 SNHLY and CDR2 FYNNEI. J was trimmed by 10 bases and V by 4 bases; bases with no gene match: 11. The CDR3 DNA sequence: TGTGCCAGCAGTGGGCGCGGGACAGGGTATAATCCCCAGCATTTT. It specifies CASSGRGTGYNPQHF.

J is TRBJ2-7 and V is TRBV30, with 8 positions matching TRBD2. Germline trimming cut 8 bases from V and 4 bases from J; bases unmatched to any gene: 13. The CDR3 totals 14 residues. In germline, CDR1 is GTSNPN, CDR2 SVGIG (reference sequence). The CDR3: CALLGREGGYEQYF. Written as DNA, the CDR3 is TGTGCCCTCCTGGGACGGGAGGGAGGGTACGAGCAGTACTTC.